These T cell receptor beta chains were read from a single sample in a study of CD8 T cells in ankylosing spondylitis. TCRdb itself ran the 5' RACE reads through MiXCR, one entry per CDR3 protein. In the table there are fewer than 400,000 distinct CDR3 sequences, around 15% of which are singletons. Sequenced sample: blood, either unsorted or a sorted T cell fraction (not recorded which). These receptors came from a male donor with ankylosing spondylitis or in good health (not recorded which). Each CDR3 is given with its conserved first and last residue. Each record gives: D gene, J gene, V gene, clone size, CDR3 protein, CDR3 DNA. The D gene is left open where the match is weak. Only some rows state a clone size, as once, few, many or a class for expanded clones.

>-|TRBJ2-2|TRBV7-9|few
CASSLGRESPGELFF
TGTGCCAGCAGCTTAGGTCGGGAGAGCCCCGGGGAGCTGTTTTTT
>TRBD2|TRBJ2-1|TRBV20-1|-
CSAREGNRAGGRLWSFSYNEQFF
TGCAGTGCTAGAGAGGGAAATCGGGCGGGAGGACGCTTATGGTCCTTCTCCTACAATGAGCAGTTCTTC
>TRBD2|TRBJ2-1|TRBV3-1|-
CACSNSPGTSGNNEQFF
TGTGCCTGCAGCAATTCCCCCGGGACTAGCGGCAACAATGAGCAGTTCTTC
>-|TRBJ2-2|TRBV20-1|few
CSASYSVGELFF
TGCAGTGCTAGTTACTCCGTCGGGGAGCTGTTTTTT
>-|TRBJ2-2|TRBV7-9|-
CASSPQGGRVTGELFF
TGTGCCAGCAGCCCACAGGGTGGACGGGTCACCGGGGAGCTGTTTTTT
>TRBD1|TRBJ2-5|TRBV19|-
CASSITRTGGTQYF
TGTGCCAGTAGTATTACCCGGACAGGGGGGACCCAGTACTTC
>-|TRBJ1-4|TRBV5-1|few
CASSLKGFMSNEKLFF
TGCGCCAGCAGCTTGAAAGGGTTCATGTCTAATGAAAAACTGTTTTTT
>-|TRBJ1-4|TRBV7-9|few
CASSSEGRKLFF
TGTGCCAGCAGCTCGGAGGGGAGGAAACTGTTTTTT
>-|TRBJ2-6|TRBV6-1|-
CASSVGVSGANVLTF
TGTGCCAGCAGTGTGGGGGTCTCTGGGGCCAACGTCCTGACTTTC
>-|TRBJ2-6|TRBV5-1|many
CASSLEAISGANVLTF
TGCGCCAGCAGCTTGGAGGCTATCTCTGGGGCCAACGTCCTGACTTTC
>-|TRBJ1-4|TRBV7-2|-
CASSYRDRNEKLFF
TGTGCCAGCAGCTACAGGGATCGGAATGAAAAACTGTTTTTT
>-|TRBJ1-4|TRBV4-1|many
CASSLIGLNEKLFF
TGCGCCAGCAGCCTCATAGGGCTCAATGAAAAACTGTTTTTT
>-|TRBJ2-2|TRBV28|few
CASSFIRGGELFF
TGTGCCAGCAGTTTCATTAGGGGCGGGGAGCTGTTTTTT
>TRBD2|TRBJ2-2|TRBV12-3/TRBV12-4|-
CASSRSGRGDTGELFF
TGTGCCAGCAGTCGTAGCGGGAGAGGAGACACCGGGGAGCTGTTTTTT
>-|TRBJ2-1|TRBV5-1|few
CASSPGRAIDNEQFF
TGCGCCAGCAGCCCCGGACGGGCCATCGACAATGAGCAGTTCTTC
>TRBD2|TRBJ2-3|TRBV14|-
CASSQETGRADTQYF
TGTGCCAGCAGCCAAGAAACGGGGAGGGCAGATACGCAGTATTTT
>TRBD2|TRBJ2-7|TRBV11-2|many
CASSLDRAGGMEEQYF
TGTGCCAGCAGCTTAGATCGGGCGGGAGGCATGGAAGAGCAGTACTTC
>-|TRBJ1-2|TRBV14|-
CASSQGTAYGYTF
TGTGCCAGCAGCCAAGGGACGGCCTATGGCTACACCTTC
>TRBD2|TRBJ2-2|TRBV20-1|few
CSARAGGYTGELFF
TGCAGTGCTAGAGCGGGGGGGTATACCGGGGAGCTGTTTTTT
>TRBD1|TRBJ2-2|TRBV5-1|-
CASSLARGQGNTGELFF
TGCGCCAGCAGCTTGGCAAGGGGACAGGGTAACACCGGGGAGCTGTTTTTT
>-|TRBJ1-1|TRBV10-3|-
CAISGTALNTEAFF
TGTGCCATCAGTGGGACAGCCTTGAACACTGAAGCTTTCTTT
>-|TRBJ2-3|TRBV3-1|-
CASCQALELTDTQYF
TGTGCCTCCTGCCAAGCCCTAGAACTCACAGATACGCAGTATTTT
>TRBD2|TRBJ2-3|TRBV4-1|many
CASSQGGLAGNTDTQYF
TGCGCCAGCAGCCAAGGGGGACTAGCGGGGAACACAGATACGCAGTATTTT
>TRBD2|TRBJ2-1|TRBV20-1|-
CSAARLAGTSYNEQFF
TGCAGTGCTGCCCGACTAGCTGGTACGTCCTACAATGAGCAGTTCTTC
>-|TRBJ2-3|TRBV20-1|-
CSAPWGATDTQYF
TGCAGTGCTCCATGGGGGGCCACAGATACGCAGTATTTT
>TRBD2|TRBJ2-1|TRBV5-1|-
CASSLESGGGNNEQFF
TGCGCCAGCAGCTTGGAATCGGGCGGGGGAAACAATGAGCAGTTCTTC
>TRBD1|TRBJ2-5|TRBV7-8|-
CASSSRKGQHQETQYF
TGTGCCAGCAGCTCGAGGAAGGGACAGCACCAAGAGACCCAGTACTTC
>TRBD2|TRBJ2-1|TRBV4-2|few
CASSYLGLAGNEQFF
TGTGCCAGCAGCTATCTCGGGCTAGCGGGAAATGAGCAGTTCTTC
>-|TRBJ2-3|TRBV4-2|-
CASSLRPGGTDTQYF
TGTGCCAGCAGCCTCCGCCCAGGGGGCACAGATACGCAGTATTTT
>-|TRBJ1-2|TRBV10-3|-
CAIREQGNYGYTF
TGTGCCATCAGGGAACAGGGAAACTATGGCTACACCTTC
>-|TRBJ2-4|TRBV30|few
CAQRAKNIQYF
TGTGCCCAGAGGGCCAAAAACATTCAGTACTTC
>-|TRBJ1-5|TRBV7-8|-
CASGSSYNQPQHF
TGTGCCAGCGGAAGCTCCTACAATCAGCCCCAGCATTTT
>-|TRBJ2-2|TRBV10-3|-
CAISESKSVGELFF
TGTGCCATCAGTGAGTCGAAGTCTGTGGGGGAGCTGTTTTTT